The 28 T cell receptor beta chains below were found in one sample sequenced in a study of CD8+ T cells in alopecia areata. Treatment meaning: oral pan-JAK inhibitor, 5-10 mg twice daily. Sequencing templates came from extracted RNA that was reverse transcribed into cDNA. Repertoires were generated with immunoSEQ multiplex PCR, while TCRdb's copy carries only in-frame clones and drops some. The table records around 270,000 clones, roughly 60% of them present only once. This specimen was CD4+ T cells sorted from blood, taken at week 24, from a patient treated with tofacitinib. The receptors shown here come from a human donor with alopecia areata.

The chain recombines TRBV9 with TRBJ1-1, with D possibly being TRBD1 (5 bases). V was shortened by 0 bases and J by 2 bases, with 11 bases between the two germline ends. The germline CDR1 and CDR2 sequences are SGDLS and YYNGEE. The CDR3 is 15 amino acids. The CDR3 sequence: CASSVAPGVNTEAFF. CDR3 in DNA: TGTGCCAGCAGCGTAGCGCCGGGGGTAAACACTGAAGCTTTCTTT.

This chain links TRBV29-1 with TRBJ2-3, with D perhaps being TRBD1 or TRBD2 (5 bases each). The CDR3 is 16 amino acids. In germline, CDR1 is SQVTM, CDR2 ANQGSEA. The V end was cut by 3 bases, the J end by 5 bases, with 21 bases between. CDR3 region: CSVDTRDANLLDTQYF. Written as DNA, the CDR3 is TGCAGCGTTGATACGAGGGACGCCAACCTGCTAGATACGCAGTATTTT.

The J gene is TRBJ2-3, the V gene TRBV30; tentatively, D is TRBD2 (6 bases). In germline, CDR1 is GTSNPN, CDR2 SVGIG (reference sequence). Between the trimmed V and J ends, which lost 3 bases and 9 bases, there was a span of 16 bases. This CDR3 comprises 13 residues. The CDR3 region is CAWRLSWRETQYF. CDR3 nucleotide sequence: TGTGCCTGGAGACTTTCTTGGAGGGAAACGCAGTATTTT. Complete variable domain (other parts from reference TRBV30 and TRBJ2-3): SQTIHQWPATLVQPVGSPLSLECTVEGTSNPNLYWYRQAAGRGLQLLFYSVGIGQISSEVPQNLSASRPQDRQFILSSKKLLLSDSGFYLCAWRLSWRETQYFGPGTRLTVL.

The chain uses TRBV2 and TRBJ1-1; no reliable D call. V lost 6 bases to trimming and J lost 5 bases, with 10 bases between them. The germline V gene has CDR1 SNHLY and CDR2 FYNNEI. CDR3 size: 12 residues. The chain's CDR3 is CASRLDGTEAFF. CDR3 nucleotide sequence: TGTGCCAGCAGACTCGATGGGACTGAAGCTTTCTTT.

The V gene is TRBV11-1, the J gene TRBJ2-2; 9 nucleotides line up with TRBD1. The V and J ends lost 1 base and 4 bases, in that order; junction bases with no gene match: 4. This CDR3 spans 16 amino acids. Germline assignment: CDR1 SGHAT and CDR2 FQDESV (reference sequence). CDR3 amino acids: CASSLEYRGLTGELFF. In DNA form, the CDR3 reads TGTGCCAGCAGCTTAGAGTACAGGGGGCTCACCGGGGAGCTGTTTTTT.

This clone was observed a single time. The V and J genes are TRBV29-1 and TRBJ1-1; D remains unclear. Trimming left V 7 bases short and J 3 bases short, with 21 bases between. The CDR3 extends over 15 amino acids. Germline V gene lookup returns CDR1 SQVTM and CDR2 ANQGSEA. The CDR3 sequence: CSARRRLGQDTEAFF. CDR3 nucleotides: TGCAGCGCTCGACGCCGGCTGGGTCAGGACACTGAAGCTTTCTTT.

This chain uses TRBV23-1 with TRBJ2-7, with D perhaps assigned TRBD1 or TRBD2 (5 bases each). TRBV23-1 is filed as an ORF, its function uncertain. This CDR3 spans 13 amino acids. The CDR3 loop is CALSGTQGGEQYF. CDR3 DNA sequence: TGCGCACTTTCCGGGACCCAAGGAGGCGAGCAGTACTTC.

The chain combines TRBV25-1 with TRBJ2-3; 7 bases line up with TRBD2. J was trimmed by 2 bases and V by 10 bases; bases with no gene match: 6. The CDR3 has 13 residues. Germline CDR1 MGHDK, CDR2 SYGVNS. Written as DNA, the CDR3 is TGTGCCACCGCGGGGGTTTCCACAGATACGCAGTATTTT. It is translated as CATAGVSTDTQYF.

This clone came up once. V is TRBV4-2 and J is TRBJ1-2; D is unclear. CDR1 LGHNA and CDR2 YNFKEQ come from the germline V gene. The germline V and J ends were trimmed by 0 bases and 4 bases, with 9 bases remaining between them. The CDR3 extends over 14 amino acids. CDR3 residues: CASSQERRSYGYTF. The CDR3 nucleotides are TGTGCCAGCAGCCAAGAGAGGAGGTCCTATGGCTACACCTTC.

Note on this clone: Additional DNA sequences in this sample encode the identical CDR3. The chain recombines TRBV15 with TRBJ2-7; D not resolved. The germline CDR1 and CDR2 sequences are LNHNV and YYDKDF (reference sequence). The CDR3 is made up of 13 amino acids. V dropped 0 bases and J dropped 4 bases, with 7 bases sitting between them. CDR3: CATSRDPGYEQYF. The DNA of the CDR3 is TGTGCCACCAGCAGAGATCCCGGGTACGAGCAGTACTTC.

CDR3 region: CASSFGTGPSYEQYF. Here the CDR3 DNA reads TGTGCCAGCAGCTTTGGGACAGGACCAAGCTACGAGCAGTACTTC. J is TRBJ2-7 and V is TRBV7-9; 8 bases are shared with TRBD1. With 3 bases clipped from V and 3 bases from J, the junction kept 7 bases outside the gene matches. CDR1 and CDR2 (germline): SEHNR, FQNEAQ (reference sequence). The CDR3 extends over 15 amino acids.

The chain has TRBV2 and TRBJ2-6, with D unclear. The V gene's germline CDR1 is SNHLY and CDR2 FYNNEI. The CDR3 covers 10 residues. Between the trimmed V and J ends, which lost 7 bases and 13 bases, there was a span of 8 bases. CDR3: CASTESVLTF. CDR3 nucleotide sequence: TGTGCCAGCACCGAATCGGTCCTGACTTTC.

The rearrangement joins TRBV5-6 to TRBJ1-1; D not certain. This CDR3 has 14 residues. Germline V gives CDR1 SGHDT, CDR2 YYEEEE. The V and J ends lost 0 bases and 4 bases respectively, with 10 bases between them. The CDR3 region is CASSLDRLSTEAFF. Written as DNA, the CDR3 is TGTGCCAGCAGCTTGGATCGCCTCAGCACTGAAGCTTTCTTT.

This chain links TRBV2 with TRBJ2-3; tentative D call: TRBD2 (6 bases). CDR1 is SNHLY, CDR2 FYNNEI, per germline. Between the trimmed V and J ends, which lost 4 bases and 4 bases, there was a span of 12 bases. CDR3 length equals 14 residues. CDR3 sequence reads: CASSGPSSADTQYF. The DNA of the CDR3 is TGTGCCAGCAGTGGACCCTCTAGCGCAGATACGCAGTATTTT.

In its sample, this clone was seen once. This sequence joins TRBV29-1 and TRBJ1-1; D call uncertain. Germline CDR1 SQVTM, CDR2 ANQGSEA. The germline V and J ends were trimmed by 0 bases and 3 bases, with 11 bases remaining between them. CDR3 length: 14 amino acids. The CDR3 loop reads CSVEDDGGYTEAFF. The CDR3 DNA is TGCAGCGTTGAAGACGACGGAGGGTACACTGAAGCTTTCTTT.

The rearrangement links TRBV19 to TRBJ1-3, with a possible D match to TRBD1 (5 bases). Germline-derived CDR1 and CDR2 are LNHDA and SQIVND (reference sequence). There are 15 residues in the CDR3. Trimming removed 7 bases at V and 7 bases at J, with 20 bases between. CDR3 loop: CASTTRFREGNTIYF. For the CDR3, the DNA is TGTGCCAGTACCACCCGGTTCCGGGAGGGGAACACCATATATTTT.

This clone occurred once. Other nucleotide sequences in the sample specify the same CDR3. The V and J genes are TRBV6-1 and TRBJ1-5; possibly TRBD1 for D (6 bases). Germline lookup yields CDR1 MNHNS and CDR2 SASEGT. V gave up 3 bases and J gave up 4 bases, with 7 bases separating them. This CDR3 region has 13 residues. In DNA form, the CDR3 reads TGTGCCAGCAGTGACAGGGGTAATCAGCCCCAGCATTTT. Its translation is CASSDRGNQPQHF.

The chain links TRBV30 to TRBJ2-6; 10 positions agree with TRBD2. This CDR3 is 15 amino acids long. The trim removed 6 bases at V and 0 bases at J, leaving 2 bases unmatched. CDR1 GTSNPN and CDR2 SVGIG come from the germline V gene (reference sequence). The CDR3 loop is CACPSGGSGANVLTF. CDR3 DNA sequence: TGTGCCTGCCCTAGCGGGGGCTCTGGGGCCAACGTCCTGACTTTC.

Only a few counts were recorded for this clone. The chain couples TRBV13 to TRBJ2-5, with D unresolved. This CDR3 is built from 14 residues. The germline V gene has CDR1 PRHDT and CDR2 FYEKMQ (reference sequence). Trimming took 5 bases from V and 5 from J, leaving 15 bases between them. The CDR3 here is CASSPRLPGETQYF. CDR3 coding DNA: TGTGCCAGCAGCCCGAGGCTTCCTGGGGAGACCCAGTACTTC.

The genes are TRBV2 and TRBJ1-2; 8 bases match TRBD1. The V gene end was trimmed by 7 bases and the J gene end by 7 bases; junction bases not matched to a gene: 14. Germline-derived CDR1 and CDR2 are SNHLY and FYNNEI. The CDR3 sequence is 15 residues long. CDR3 amino acids: CASIAGRDRYGGYTF. CDR3 sequence (DNA): TGTGCCAGCATCGCCGGCCGGGACAGGTACGGTGGCTACACCTTC. The full variable domain, completed using reference TRBV2 and TRBJ1-2, is EPEVTQTPSHQVTQMGQEVILRCVPISNHLYFYWYRQILGQKVEFLVSFYNNEISEKSEIFDDQFSVERPDGSNFTLKIRSTKLEDSAMYFCASIAGRDRYGGYTFGSGTRLTVV.

The chain has TRBV7-2 and TRBJ1-5; no firm D call. The V gene's germline CDR1 is SGHTA and CDR2 FQGNSA. This CDR3 spans 13 amino acids. Trimming removed 3 bases at V and 6 bases at J, with 9 bases between. The CDR3 here is CASSLRLSQPQHF. The DNA for the CDR3 is TGTGCCAGCAGCTTGCGGTTAAGTCAGCCCCAGCATTTT.

V usage is TRBV7-3 and J usage is TRBJ2-7; tentative D call: TRBD2 (5 bases). With 5 bases removed from V and 6 bases from J, the gap between germline ends came to 14 bases. Germline CDR1 reads SGHTA; CDR2 reads FQGTGA. There are 13 residues in the CDR3. The CDR3 nucleotides read TGTGCCAGCAGCCCCCTCGGGGAAGGCGAGCAGTACTTC. Translation gives CASSPLGEGEQYF.

The genes are TRBV7-8 and TRBJ2-7, with TRBD2 identical over 8 bases. Germline V gene data show CDR1 as SGHVS and CDR2 as FQNEAQ. Trimming took 5 bases from V and 5 from J; bases not matched to a gene: 8. This CDR3 has 14 amino acids. CDR3 residues: CASSLRRGGNEQYF. The CDR3 nucleotides are TGTGCCAGCAGCCTCAGACGGGGGGGCAACGAGCAGTACTTC.

This chain uses TRBV28 with TRBJ2-6, with D possibly TRBD1 on 5 matching bases. Trimming pared 5 bases from V and 0 bases from J, leaving 11 bases between. The CDR3 consists of 16 residues. Germline V CDR1 and CDR2: MDHEN, SYDVKM. In DNA form, the CDR3 reads TGTGCCAGCAGTCCTACAGGTTACTCTGGGGCCAACGTCCTGACTTTC. Amino acid sequence: CASSPTGYSGANVLTF.

This clone was seen a handful of times. The chain uses TRBV7-9 and TRBJ2-3, with 9 bases that match TRBD2. The CDR3 has 16 residues. Germline V CDR1 and CDR2: SEHNR, FQNEAQ (reference sequence). Trimming took 8 bases from V and 3 from J; bases not matched to a gene: 12. As DNA, the CDR3 is TGTGCCAGCCAACCGAACTTAGCGGGGGAAACAGATACGCAGTATTTT. Protein: CASQPNLAGETDTQYF.

This chain links TRBV9 with TRBJ2-5, with D uncertain. CDR3 length: 14 amino acids. The ends were cut back, 3 bases at V and 3 bases at J, with 12 bases in the middle. Germline V gives CDR1 SGDLS, CDR2 YYNGEE. The CDR3, as DNA: TGTGCCAGCAGCGGAGCCCTGTGGGAAGAGACCCAGTACTTC. Residues: CASSGALWEETQYF.

The chain carries TRBV30 and TRBJ2-2; 10 positions match TRBD2. The ends lost 0 bases at V and 4 bases at J; junction bases unmatched: 2. The V gene's germline CDR1 is GTSNPN and CDR2 SVGIG (reference sequence). This CDR3 spans 15 amino acids. As DNA, the CDR3 is TGTGCCTGGAGTGTACTAGCGGGGAGCACCGGGGAGCTGTTTTTT. Protein sequence: CAWSVLAGSTGELFF.

The V gene is TRBV30, the J gene TRBJ1-6; D call uncertain. Per the germline V gene, CDR1 is GTSNPN and CDR2 is SVGIG (reference sequence). V shed 3 bases and J shed 9 bases, with 12 bases lying between them. This CDR3 contains 13 residues. This CDR3 reads CAWRTVGVSPLHF. The CDR3 DNA sequence: TGTGCCTGGAGGACGGTGGGAGTTTCACCCCTCCACTTT.